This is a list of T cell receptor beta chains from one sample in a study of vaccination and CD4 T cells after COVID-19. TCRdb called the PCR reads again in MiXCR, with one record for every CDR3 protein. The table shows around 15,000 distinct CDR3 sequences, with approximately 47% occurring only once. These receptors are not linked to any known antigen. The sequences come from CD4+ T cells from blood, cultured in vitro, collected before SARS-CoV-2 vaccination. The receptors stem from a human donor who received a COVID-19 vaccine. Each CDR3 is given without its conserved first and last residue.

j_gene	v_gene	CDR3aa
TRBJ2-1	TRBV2	ASIGTLFSYNEQF
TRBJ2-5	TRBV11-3	ASRKRWGGGPQETQY
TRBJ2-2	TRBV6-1	ASSQQGPRSGELF
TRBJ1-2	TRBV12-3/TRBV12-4	ASRSTGVYGYT
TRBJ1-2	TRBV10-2	ASSEPTGGGIYGYT
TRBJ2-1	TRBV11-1	ASSLRQGGYNEQF
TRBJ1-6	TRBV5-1	ASSLGGDNSPLH
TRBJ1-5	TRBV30	AWTAEGSNQPQH
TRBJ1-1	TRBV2	ASKGGGMNTEAF
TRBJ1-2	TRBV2	ASSVVSGYT
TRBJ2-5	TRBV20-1	SARSGGETQY
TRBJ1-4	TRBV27	ASRAPRDRVATNEKLF
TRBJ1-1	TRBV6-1	ASSPRGRGLGAF
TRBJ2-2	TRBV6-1	ASTRGSGELF
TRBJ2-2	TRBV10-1	ASSAGAGLTEELF
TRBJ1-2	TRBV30	AWNTGTGDNYGYT
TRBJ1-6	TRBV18	ASSRDGSNFYNSPLH
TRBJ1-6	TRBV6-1	ASSEKRDNSPLH
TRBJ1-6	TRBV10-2	ASNPGGEGQGFVSPLH
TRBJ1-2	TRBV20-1	SARDLGAHYGYT
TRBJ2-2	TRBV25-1	ASSIHDTSGGGELF
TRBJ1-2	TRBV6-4	ASSDSGGYGYT
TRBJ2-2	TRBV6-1	ASSEDRNTGELF
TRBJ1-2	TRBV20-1	SAPLRGEGTGGAYGYT